The 17 T cell receptor beta chains given below trace back to one sample, sequenced in a study of T cells in Graves' hyperthyroidism and ophthalmopathy. Amplification of TCR beta CDR3 regions used RNA as the template. A first-round RT-PCR of the TCR CDR3 used the HTBI primer set. TCRdb redid the calling of the multiplex PCR reads with MiXCR, one entry per CDR3 protein. The data contain around 340,000 distinct CDR3 sequences, under 25% of them seen just once; the ten biggest clones take up around 50%. Sequencing was carried out using blood. These receptor sequences come from a woman between 50 and 59 years old with Graves' hyperthyroidism.

The chain joins TRBV9 to TRBJ2-7, with no clear D. This CDR3 has 13 residues. CDR1 and CDR2 (germline): SGDLS, YYNGEE. With 3 bases removed from V and 6 bases from J, the gap between germline ends came to 13 bases. CDR3 nucleotide sequence: TGTGCCAGCAGCGGAGGAGAGAGGCGCGAGCAGTACTTC. Translation gives CASSGGERREQYF.

This clonotype was observed a handful of times. The gene calls are TRBV7-2 and TRBJ1-2; 7 nucleotides line up with TRBD1. The CDR3 covers 15 residues. V was pared by 2 bases and J by 5 bases, with 8 bases of the junction left unmatched. Germline-derived CDR1 and CDR2 are SGHTA and FQGNSA. The CDR3 bases are TGTGCCAGCAGCTTATGGACGGGACAGTCGTATGGCTACACCTTC. Residues: CASSLWTGQSYGYTF. The whole variable domain, remainder taken from reference TRBV7-2 and TRBJ1-2, is GAGVSQSPSNKVTEKGKDVELRCDPISGHTALYWYRQSLGQGLEFLIYFQGNSAPDKSGLPSDRFSAERTGGSVSTLTIQRTQQEDSAVYLCASSLWTGQSYGYTFGSGTRLTVV.

This clonotype was found many times. The genes are TRBV11-3 and TRBJ1-4; 10 nucleotides align to TRBD1. Trimming at V came to 5 bases and at J to 8 bases, leaving 8 bases not matched to a gene. This CDR3 has 15 amino acids. Germline assignment: CDR1 SGHNT and CDR2 YENEEA. DNA of the CDR3: TGTGCCAGCAGCCAGACAGGGGGCTTAGGGGAAAAACTGTTTTTT. The encoded protein is CASSQTGGLGEKLFF.

This clonotype has ten or more counts. V gene TRBV30 combines with J gene TRBJ2-7; possible D gene TRBD1, 6 bases. Looked up from germline, CDR1 is GTSNPN and CDR2 is SVGIG (reference sequence). The CDR3 has 13 amino acids. V was pared by 2 bases and J by 7 bases, with 15 bases between. Here the CDR3 DNA reads TGTGCCTGGAGTATACAAACCGGGACAGAGCAGTACTTC. Encoded protein: CAWSIQTGTEQYF.

This clonotype has a handful of counts. The rearrangement joins TRBV14 to TRBJ2-1, with 8 bases matching TRBD2. Unmatched junction bases numbered 7, after V lost 4 bases and J lost 2 bases. The CDR3 has 16 amino acids. Germline values: CDR1 SGHDN, CDR2 FVKESK. Here the CDR3 DNA reads TGTGCCAGCAGCCTATTAACTAGCGGAGCCTACAATGAGCAGTTCTTC. Translated: CASSLLTSGAYNEQFF.

At least ten counts were recorded for this clonotype. The rearrangement uses TRBV9 and TRBJ2-6; D is tentatively TRBD1 or TRBD2 (6 bases each). Trimming pared 6 bases from V and 3 bases from J, leaving 13 bases between. This CDR3 spans 15 amino acids. Germline V lookup: CDR1 SGDLS, CDR2 YYNGEE. The CDR3 region is CASTPGALGANVLTF. In nucleotides, the CDR3 is TGTGCCAGCACCCCGGGGGCGCTTGGGGCCAACGTCCTGACTTTC.

This clonotype was seen repeatedly, ten times or more. The rearrangement uses TRBV11-2 and TRBJ2-3, with TRBD1 identical over 7 bases. Germline V gives CDR1 SGHAT, CDR2 FQNNGV. V shed 5 bases, J shed 4 bases, and the junction held 6 bases outside the gene matches. The CDR3 sequence is 14 residues long. The CDR3 nucleotides read TGTGCCAGCAGCGCCGGGACAGCCGCAGATACGCAGTATTTT. This translates into CASSAGTAADTQYF.

This clonotype was seen at least ten times. This chain uses TRBV5-1 with TRBJ2-3; D gene uncertain. The CDR3 is 13 amino acids. Germline values: CDR1 SGHRS, CDR2 YFSETQ. V lost 1 base and J lost 2, with 5 bases in between. CDR3 nucleotide sequence: TGCGCCAGCAGCTTGCAGGACACAGATACGCAGTATTTT. This codes for CASSLQDTDTQYF.

This chain joins TRBV7-3 and TRBJ2-1, with 10 bases fitting TRBD2. V shed 2 bases, J shed 8 bases, and the junction held 24 bases outside the gene matches. There are 21 residues in the CDR3. Germline-derived CDR1 and CDR2 are SGHTA and FQGTGA. The CDR3 coding sequence is TGTGCCAGCAGCTTACCCGATGAGCCAGATGCCGGACTAGCGGAGGGGGATGAGCAGTTCTTC. Protein product: CASSLPDEPDAGLAEGDEQFF.

This clonotype occurred many times. This chain joins TRBV20-1 and TRBJ2-7; D possibly corresponds to TRBD2 (6 bases). This CDR3 has 11 residues. Germline V lookup: CDR1 DFQATT, CDR2 SNEGSKA (reference sequence). V lost 2 bases to trimming and J lost 7 bases, with 9 bases between them. CDR3 bases: TGCAGTGCTAGACTAGCGAAGGAGCAGTACTTC. This sequence encodes CSARLAKEQYF.

This clonotype was seen ten or more times. The chain recombines TRBV12-3 or TRBV12-4 with TRBJ1-4, with a weak D call TRBD1 (6 bases). This CDR3 region has 15 residues. Trimming removed 0 bases from V and 8 bases from J, with 13 bases in between. The DNA of the CDR3 is TGTGCCAGCAGTTTAGCCCGGGGGGCAAACGAAAAACTGTTTTTT. It encodes CASSLARGANEKLFF.

This clonotype was counted many times. The V and J genes are TRBV30 and TRBJ2-6; D gene ambiguous. Trimming took off 0 bases at V and 3 bases at J, with 3 bases between the two ends. This CDR3 is 13 amino acids long. From germline, CDR1 is GTSNPN and CDR2 SVGIG (reference sequence). For the CDR3, the DNA is TGTGCCTGGAGTGTATTTGGGGCCAACGTCCTGACTTTC. This codes for CAWSVFGANVLTF.

This clonotype showed up just a few times. The J gene is TRBJ2-5, the V gene TRBV4-1; D is unclear. Germline loops: CDR1 MGHRA, CDR2 YSYEKL. The V end was cut by 0 bases, the J end by 5 bases, with 10 bases between. CDR3 length: 14 amino acids. CDR3 in DNA: TGCGCCAGCAGCCAAGATCGCTCTCGGGAGACCCAGTACTTC. As protein: CASSQDRSRETQYF.

This clonotype was recorded many times. This chain links TRBV5-1 with TRBJ2-5; 9 nucleotides line up with TRBD1. Germline CDR1 and CDR2: SGHRS and YFSETQ. V lost 6 bases, J lost 5 bases, and 5 bases stayed unmatched. This CDR3 is built from 13 residues. The CDR3 DNA sequence: TGCGCCAGCAACGGACAGGGGAAGGAGACCCAGTACTTC. It is translated as CASNGQGKETQYF.

This rearrangement joins TRBV7-2 to TRBJ1-1; D not resolved. V shed 5 bases and J shed 4 bases, with 14 bases lying between them. The V gene's germline CDR1 is SGHTA and CDR2 FQGNSA. The length of the CDR3 is 14 residues. The CDR3 region is CASSVQSLLTEAFF. The CDR3 DNA follows: TGTGCCAGCAGCGTACAGAGCCTCCTCACTGAAGCTTTCTTT.

This clonotype has ten or more counts. The genes are TRBV27 and TRBJ2-5, with 7 bases fitting TRBD2. Germline CDR1 and CDR2: MNHEY and SMNVEV (reference sequence). This CDR3 spans 15 amino acids. With 1 base clipped from V and 3 bases from J, the junction kept 5 bases outside the gene matches. The CDR3 is CASSLYRGGEETQYF. CDR3 sequence (DNA): TGTGCCAGCAGTTTATATCGGGGAGGGGAAGAGACCCAGTACTTC.

The genes are TRBV7-2 and TRBJ2-1; D is perhaps TRBD2 (6 bases). Germline V gene data show CDR1 as SGHTA and CDR2 as FQGNSA. This CDR3 is 14 amino acids long. Trimming took 2 bases from V and 4 from J, leaving 9 bases between them. The CDR3 DNA reads TGTGCCAGCAGCTTAAGACGGGAGTACAATGAGCAGTTCTTC. Its protein is CASSLRREYNEQFF.